This T cell receptor beta chain was documented in a study of T cells in Graves' hyperthyroidism and ophthalmopathy. TCR beta CDR3 sequences were amplified from RNA transcripts. TCR CDR3 regions were first amplified by RT-PCR with HTBI primers. TCRdb redid the calling of the multiplex PCR reads with MiXCR, one entry per CDR3 protein. The data show roughly 93,000 distinct CDR3 sequences, about 37% seen once. Study results and limitations: With a median lead of 6.5 months before onset, the model predicted ophthalmopathy. Ophthalmopathy could be told apart from stable hyperthyroidism with a 13 V-J model.

Regarding this clonotype: Its cognate antigen is unknown.

Based on clinical symptoms, serum thyroxine and TRAb, thyroid ultrasound and orbital computed tomography, diagnoses were reached. Source material: peripheral blood or thyroid tissue (not recorded which). This TCR was recovered from a woman in her twenties or thirties with Graves' hyperthyroidism.

In DNA, the CDR3 is TGTGCCAGCAGTTGCTCTCGGGAGGGCCACACCGGGGAGCTGTTTTTT. The encoded protein is CASSCSREGHTGELFF. V and J are TRBV9 and TRBJ2-2; TRBD2 matches at 8 bases. This CDR3 has 16 amino acids. Germline V gene lookup returns CDR1 SGDLS and CDR2 YYNGEE. V shed 5 bases and J 3 bases; nucleotides not matched to a gene: 9.